The clone carrying this T cell receptor beta chain was seen a single time. Its antigen is currently unknown. This table comes from immunoSEQ multiplex PCR, and its TCRdb copy is limited to in-frame clones, with some not included. The data show around 94,000 clones, over 75% seen once. This sample stems from a study of T cell responses to AZD1222 COVID-19 vaccine. Findings of the study overall: Baseline serology detected seropositivity in only 5 to 7 AZD1222 recipients. Variant regions that are unmutated are reportedly the target of nearly half of spike-specific TCRs.

The TCR originated in an adult in good health. Sequenced material: peripheral blood, taken on day 0 of AZD1222 vaccination.

CDR3 in amino acids: CARSPFMNTEAFF. CDR3 nucleotides: TGTGCCAGAAGCCCTTTTATGAACACTGAAGCTTTCTTT. The V and J genes are TRBV5-3 and TRBJ1-1; no reliable D call. TRBV5-3 is marked as an open reading frame, function uncertain. Trimming cost V 4 bases and J 0 bases, with 7 bases left between them. This CDR3 spans 13 amino acids.